Given below is one TCR beta chain in context. This CDR3 has 16 residues. The V gene's germline CDR1 is GTSNPN and CDR2 SVGIG (reference sequence). The V and J ends lost 0 bases and 6 bases, in that order; junction bases with no gene match: 13. The PCR was carried out with 60 Vbeta primers and 13 Jbeta primers. This table comes from immunoSEQ multiplex PCR, and its TCRdb copy is limited to in-frame clones, with some not included. The table records roughly 180,000 clones, 84% of them present only once. This sample is part of a study of cytomegalovirus exposure and HLA in healthy donors. Sequenced material: PBMCs. This clonotype originated in a man aged 25-45 years in good health and CMV-seronegative. This sequence joins TRBV30 and TRBJ2-7; 8 positions agree with TRBD2. CDR3 sequence (DNA): TGTGCCTGGAGTGTACGGTTAGGGGTAGCGGGGTCCGAGCAGTACTTC. Encoded protein: CAWSVRLGVAGSEQYF.